This T cell receptor (beta chain) was documented in a study of breast tumors, draining lymph nodes, adjacent tissues. CDR3 length: 13 residues. From germline, CDR1 is SQVTM and CDR2 ANQGSEA. J gave up 2 bases and V 3 bases, and 4 bases lay outside the gene matches. TCRdb itself ran the multiplex PCR reads through MiXCR, one entry per CDR3 protein. The sample includes 150,000 to 200,000 distinct CDR3 sequences, about 30% of them seen just once. Breast cancer patients provided tissue from their axillary draining lymph nodes. Many counts were recorded for this clonotype. The sequenced material came from axillary lymph node tissue. The source of this sequence is a female donor with breast cancer. Some clones in this sample may be carry-over from other donors' samples. J is TRBJ2-7 and V is TRBV29-1, with 7 bases lining up with TRBD2. CDR3 DNA sequence: TGCAGCGTTGAGTTTGGGAGGGCCTACGAGCAGTACTTC. It is translated as CSVEFGRAYEQYF.